The clone carrying this T cell receptor beta chain has just a few counts. No antigen is known for it. The CDR3 has 17 residues. V trimming: 4 bases; J trimming: 0 bases; junction bases outside the gene matches: 10. Germline CDR1 reads SEHNR; CDR2 reads FQNEAQ (reference sequence). These data originate in a study of CD8 T cells in ankylosing spondylitis. General study points: Disease-associated clonotypes exhibited CD8+ identity and were relatively infrequent in peripheral blood. Apparently characteristic of ankylosing spondylitis blood was a TCR beta motif (roughly eight highly homologous variants). Matched synovial fluid from ankylosing spondylitis patients was reported to be enriched for disease-linked clones.

For TCR beta, libraries came from quantitative 5'-RACE with molecular barcodes. TCRdb re-derived calls from the 5' RACE reads in MiXCR, one entry per CDR3 protein. The sample includes more than 600,000 distinct CDR3 sequences, under 20% seen only once; the top ten take approximately 18%. J is TRBJ2-3 and V is TRBV7-9, with TRBD2 matching over 7 bases. This receptor was identified in a male donor with ankylosing spondylitis. Sequenced material: blood, either unsorted or a sorted T cell fraction (not recorded which). The CDR3 bases are TGTGCCAGCAGCTCGCTCACTAGCGACCTTAGCACAGATACGCAGTATTTT. This codes for CASSSLTSDLSTDTQYF.